The clone carrying this T cell receptor (beta chain) has at least ten counts. Its antigen remains unidentified. The record originates from a study of type 1 and type 2 diabetes patients. Study-wide findings and caveats: In type 2 diabetes, highly-expanded CD4+ clones took a median roughly 3.8% of reads.

PCR was run on genomic DNA. Multiplex PCR with 30 forward and 13 reverse primers amplified the TCR beta CDR3. TCRdb itself ran the multiplex PCR reads through MiXCR, one entry per CDR3 protein. The sample lists fewer than 300,000 distinct CDR3 sequences, 47% occurring once. The CDR3 covers 12 residues. V lost 6 bases and J 7 bases, leaving 15 bases between the germline ends. The germline V gene has CDR1 DFQATT and CDR2 SNEGSKA (reference sequence). Sequenced material: peripheral blood mononuclear cells (PBMCs). J is TRBJ1-2 and V is TRBV20-1; the D gene is possibly TRBD1 (6 bases). The sequence was obtained from a man in his late teens or twenties with type 2 diabetes. CDR3 in amino acids: CSANTGRGGYTF. CDR3 nucleotides: TGCAGTGCAAATACAGGGAGGGGTGGCTACACCTTC.